A single sample gave rise to the 10 T cell receptor beta chains below, sequenced in a study of shared clonotypes between healthy human individuals. Method: immunoSEQ multiplex PCR; TCRdb's copy keeps in-frame clones and lacks some. The sample contains about 2.1 million clones, just over 90% of which appear only once. It was CD45RO-negative cells, positively selected for CCR7, that made up naive CD8 cells, with terminally differentiated effector memory CD45RA+ cells excluded. The sequencing input was naive CD8+ T cells from PBMCs. The receptor set was obtained from a man younger than 35 in good health. Some clones in this sample may be carry-over from other donors' samples.

The chain couples TRBV5-4 to TRBJ1-2; D ambiguous. CDR1 is SGHNT, CDR2 YYREEE, per germline (reference sequence). This CDR3 comprises 14 residues. Trimming took 3 bases from V and 7 from J, leaving 16 bases between them. This chain's CDR3 is CASSYWDSPFGYTF. CDR3 nucleotides: TGTGCCAGCAGCTACTGGGATTCCCCTTTTGGCTACACCTTC.

The chain joins TRBV4-2 to TRBJ2-2; 12 bases are a match to TRBD2. V shed 0 bases and J 5 bases; nucleotides not matched to a gene: 7. This CDR3 is 18 amino acids long. Germline V CDR1 and CDR2: LGHNA, YNFKEQ. CDR3 bases: TGTGCCAGCAGCCAAGATCCCCCTAGCGGGAGGGTTACCGGGGAGCTGTTTTTT. Translated, it gives CASSQDPPSGRVTGELFF.

The chain uses TRBV7-6 and TRBJ2-7; D possibly corresponds to TRBD1 (5 bases). This CDR3 region has 18 residues. Germline CDR1 SGHVS, CDR2 FNYEAQ. V was cut by 5 bases and J by 1 base, with 24 bases left in between. DNA for the CDR3: TGTGCCAGCAGCCCCGGGCCGGGTCAGGGCACCTTTTCCTACGAGCAGTACTTC. Amino acid sequence: CASSPGPGQGTFSYEQYF.

As concerns this clone: One base away lies a much larger clone, so this may be a sequencing read error. The chain uses TRBV25-1 and TRBJ1-1; D not resolved. Germline CDR1 and CDR2: MGHDK and SYGVNS. V lost 2 bases, J lost 1 base, and 5 bases lay in between. The CDR3 loop spans 13 amino acids. The CDR3 nucleotides are TGTGCCAGCAGTGAAGAGACGAACACTGAAGCTTTCTTT. Translated: CASSEETNTEAFF.

This CDR3 is CASSFGQGLTDTQYF. The CDR3 bases are TGTGCCAGCAGCTTTGGCCAGGGCCTCACAGATACGCAGTATTTT. V and J are TRBV7-9 and TRBJ2-3, with D possibly matching TRBD1 (5 bases). The V end was cut by 3 bases, the J end by 2 bases, with 12 bases between. In germline, CDR1 is SEHNR, CDR2 FQNEAQ (reference sequence). The CDR3 totals 15 residues.

The CDR3 loop reads CASSQGVGGVNYGYTF. CDR3 bases: TGCGCCAGCAGCCAAGGGGTGGGGGGCGTCAATTACGGCTACACCTTC. The rearrangement uses TRBV4-3 and TRBJ1-2; weak D call: TRBD1 (6 bases). V lost 1 base and J lost 8, with 20 bases in between. The CDR3 consists of 16 residues. Germline lookup yields CDR1 LGHNA and CDR2 YSLEER.

The J gene is TRBJ1-3, the V gene TRBV10-3; possibly TRBD1 for D (5 bases). The CDR3 has 13 residues. CDR1 and CDR2 from the germline V gene are ENHRY and SYGVKD. With 8 bases removed from V and 0 bases from J, the gap between germline ends came to 8 bases. The CDR3 DNA follows: TGTGCCATCCTGGGGGGCTCTGGAAACACCATATATTTT. Translation gives CAILGGSGNTIYF.

The genes are TRBV4-3 and TRBJ1-2; D perhaps matches TRBD1 (5 bases). CDR3 length: 14 residues. Trimming pared 2 bases from V and 3 bases from J, leaving 10 bases between. The V gene's germline CDR1 is LGHNA and CDR2 YSLEER. CDR3 sequence reads: CASSQIMTDYGYTF. The CDR3 DNA reads as TGCGCCAGCAGCCAAATTATGACAGACTATGGCTACACCTTC.

The rearrangement links TRBV4-3 to TRBJ2-1, with 10 bases identical to TRBD2. Trimming at V came to 5 bases and at J to 6 bases, leaving 7 bases not matched to a gene. Looked up from germline, CDR1 is LGHNA and CDR2 is YSLEER. The length of the CDR3 is 15 residues. This chain's CDR3 is CASSESGRASNEQFF. The CDR3 DNA reads TGCGCCAGCAGCGAGAGCGGGAGGGCCTCCAATGAGCAGTTCTTC.

The chain carries TRBV19 and TRBJ2-7; the match to TRBD1 covers 9 bases. CDR1 is LNHDA and CDR2 is SQIVND in the germline V gene (reference sequence). The CDR3 runs 13 residues. V was clipped by 6 bases and J by 3 bases; unmatched bases: 3. The CDR3 protein is CASREGQGYEQYF. The CDR3 coding sequence is TGTGCCAGTAGAGAGGGACAGGGCTACGAGCAGTACTTC.